The rows below give T cell receptor beta chains drawn from one sample of a study of T cell repertoires in cytomegalovirus infection. One entry per CDR3 protein, called by TCRdb with MiXCR from the reads. This table holds roughly 120,000 distinct CDR3 sequences, 30% to 35% found once. The antigens for these receptors are not known. Here the sequenced sample was CD8+ T cells from cultured PBMCs, taken from culture after CMV antigen stimulation. The receptors shown here come from a human donor in good health (CMV status not recorded). Some clones in this sample may be carry-over from other donors' samples. Both conserved end residues are part of each CDR3. The D gene is left open where the match is weak. Only some rows state a clone size, as once, few, many or a class for expanded clones.

>TRBJ2-3|-|TRBV11-2|few
CASSLEGTYTDTQYF
TGTGCCAGCAGCTTGGAGGGCACTTACACAGATACGCAGTATTTT
>TRBJ2-5|-|TRBV2|-
CASSAAKGDWVTQYF
TGTGCCAGCAGTGCGGCTAAGGGGGATTGGGTGACCCAGTACTTC
>TRBJ2-2|-|TRBV6-1|many
CASSRGGPSGELFF
TGTGCCAGCAGCCGAGGGGGACCCTCCGGGGAGCTGTTTTTT
>TRBJ2-2|-|TRBV7-6|few
CASSHRVDTGELFF
TGTGCCAGCAGCCACAGGGTTGACACCGGGGAGCTGTTTTTT
>TRBJ1-2|TRBD1|TRBV12-3/TRBV12-4|-
CASSPGQGYQGYTF
TGTGCCAGCAGTCCGGGACAGGGATATCAGGGCTACACCTTC
>TRBJ1-5|-|TRBV12-5|-
CASGPDSYSNQPQHF
TGTGCTAGTGGCCCGGACAGCTATAGCAATCAGCCCCAGCATTTT
>TRBJ2-1|-|TRBV11-2|-
CASSLDRNYNEQFF
TGTGCCAGCAGCTTGGATCGGAACTACAATGAGCAGTTCTTC
>TRBJ2-1|-|TRBV4-1|-
CASSQTSRNIFDEQFF
TGTGCCAGCAGCCAAACTAGCAGGAATATCTTCGATGAGCAGTTCTTC
>TRBJ1-5|-|TRBV4-1|-
CASSQDGNQPQHF
TGCGCCAGCAGCCAAGACGGAAATCAGCCCCAGCATTTT
>TRBJ1-1|-|TRBV4-2|few
CASSQDRDRLNTEAFF
TGTGCCAGCAGCCAAGATCGGGACCGACTGAACACTGAAGCTTTCTTT
>TRBJ1-2|-|TRBV27|-
CASSLFRGRGYTF
TGTGCCAGCAGTTTATTCCGAGGGAGAGGCTACACCTTC
>TRBJ1-5|-|TRBV5-6|few
CASSPGGLGANQPQHF
TGTGCCAGCAGCCCTGGAGGATTGGGGGCAAATCAGCCCCAGCATTTT
>TRBJ1-4|-|TRBV7-2|-
CASRGAPRADEKLFF
TGTGCCAGCAGAGGTGCCCCCAGGGCGGATGAAAAACTGTTTTTT
>TRBJ2-7|TRBD1|TRBV15|-
CATSRGLRQGEDEQYF
TGTGCCACCAGCAGGGGCCTCCGACAGGGTGAAGACGAGCAGTACTTC
>TRBJ2-7|TRBD1|TRBV20-1|many
CSARVRRDRGYEQYF
TGCAGTGCTAGAGTACGCCGGGACAGGGGCTACGAGCAGTACTTC
>TRBJ2-1|TRBD2|TRBV11-2|-
CASSSGTSPYDEQFF
TGTGCCAGCAGCTCGGGGACTAGTCCCTATGATGAGCAGTTCTTC
>TRBJ2-1|TRBD2|TRBV4-3|-
CASSQDQFKRGGTEQFF
TGCGCCAGCAGCCAAGATCAATTTAAGCGGGGGGGAACCGAGCAGTTCTTC
>TRBJ2-1|-|TRBV27|few
CASSLGGFYNEQFF
TGTGCCAGCAGTTTAGGGGGCTTTTACAATGAGCAGTTCTTC
>TRBJ2-2|-|TRBV6-6|-
CASSWPRDIGFTGELFF
TGTGCCAGCAGTTGGCCCCGGGACATCGGGTTTACCGGGGAGCTGTTTTTT
>TRBJ2-1|TRBD2|TRBV4-1|-
CASSQDAPGGYNEQFF
TGCGCCAGCAGCCAAGATGCCCCGGGGGGGTACAATGAGCAGTTCTTC
>TRBJ1-5|-|TRBV28|-
CASSLLGAGQPQHF
TGTGCCAGCAGTTTATTGGGGGCGGGTCAGCCCCAGCATTTT
>TRBJ1-2|-|TRBV7-2|few
CASSLRTDPNYGYTF
TGTGCCAGCAGCTTAAGGACAGACCCGAACTATGGCTACACCTTC
>TRBJ2-7|-|TRBV6-2/TRBV6-3|-
CASSWGISNEQYF
TGTGCCAGCAGTTGGGGTATTTCCAACGAGCAGTACTTC
>TRBJ2-1|-|TRBV7-2|-
CASTQATNNEQFF
TGTGCCAGCACACAGGCGACGAACAATGAGCAGTTCTTC
>TRBJ2-3|TRBD2|TRBV11-1|few
CASSRGTRLTPDTQYF
TGTGCCAGCAGCCGCGGGACTAGACTCACCCCCGATACGCAGTATTTT
>TRBJ2-1|-|TRBV4-1|few
CASSQGWGGRDNEQFF
TGCGCCAGCAGCCAAGGGTGGGGGGGCCGGGACAATGAGCAGTTCTTC
>TRBJ2-3|-|TRBV28|many
CASSLNPRGVDTQYF
TGTGCCAGCAGTTTAAACCCACGCGGGGTGGATACGCAGTATTTT
>TRBJ1-5|-|TRBV4-1|-
CASSQSRTVGNQPQHF
TGCGCCAGCAGCCAATCCCGAACTGTGGGCAATCAGCCCCAGCATTTT
>TRBJ2-7|TRBD1|TRBV6-5|few
CASSWDRTGSYEQYF
TGTGCCAGCAGTTGGGACAGGACCGGCTCCTACGAGCAGTACTTC
>TRBJ1-1|TRBD1|TRBV5-1|-
CASSSTTGTGATEAFF
TGCGCCAGCAGCTCGACAACCGGGACAGGGGCCACTGAAGCTTTCTTT
>TRBJ2-1|-|TRBV5-8|-
CASSPNLADNPLSGQFF
TGTGCCAGCAGCCCTAACCTGGCAGACAATCCCCTTTCGGGGCAGTTCTTC
>TRBJ2-7|-|TRBV7-2|-
CASSLGQPLYEQYF
TGTGCCAGCAGCTTGGGACAACCGCTATACGAGCAGTACTTC
>TRBJ2-6|-|TRBV7-2|-
CASSLLPPGLVSGANVLTF
TGTGCCAGCAGCCTCTTACCCCCGGGACTGGTCTCTGGGGCCAACGTCCTGACTTTC
>TRBJ2-7|TRBD1|TRBV11-2|once
CASSLHDRTGILGEQYF
TGTGCCAGCAGCTTGCATGACAGGACAGGGATTTTGGGCGAGCAGTACTTC
>TRBJ2-7|TRBD1|TRBV29-1|once
CSVAGTGISYEQYF
TGCAGCGTCGCCGGGACAGGTATTTCCTACGAGCAGTACTTC
>TRBJ2-3|-|TRBV7-2|many
CASSNRVTVLDTQYF
TGTGCCAGCAGCAATCGGGTTACAGTTTTGGATACGCAGTATTTT
>TRBJ1-3|-|TRBV2|-
CASSWVITSGNTIYF
TGTGCCAGCAGTTGGGTCATTACTTCTGGAAACACCATATATTTT
>TRBJ2-5|-|TRBV6-5|-
CASSSWSGQETQYF
TGTGCCAGCAGTAGCTGGAGCGGACAAGAGACCCAGTACTTC
>TRBJ2-2|-|TRBV12-3/TRBV12-4|-
CASSFFSGVGTGELFF
TGTGCCAGCAGTTTTTTCTCAGGGGTCGGCACCGGGGAGCTGTTTTTT
>TRBJ2-1|-|TRBV19|-
CASALGGNEQFF
TGTGCCAGCGCCCTGGGGGGTAATGAGCAGTTCTTC
>TRBJ1-1|-|TRBV4-1|-
CASSQDEDRWMNTEAFF
TGCGCCAGCAGCCAAGACGAAGACAGGTGGATGAACACTGAAGCTTTCTTT